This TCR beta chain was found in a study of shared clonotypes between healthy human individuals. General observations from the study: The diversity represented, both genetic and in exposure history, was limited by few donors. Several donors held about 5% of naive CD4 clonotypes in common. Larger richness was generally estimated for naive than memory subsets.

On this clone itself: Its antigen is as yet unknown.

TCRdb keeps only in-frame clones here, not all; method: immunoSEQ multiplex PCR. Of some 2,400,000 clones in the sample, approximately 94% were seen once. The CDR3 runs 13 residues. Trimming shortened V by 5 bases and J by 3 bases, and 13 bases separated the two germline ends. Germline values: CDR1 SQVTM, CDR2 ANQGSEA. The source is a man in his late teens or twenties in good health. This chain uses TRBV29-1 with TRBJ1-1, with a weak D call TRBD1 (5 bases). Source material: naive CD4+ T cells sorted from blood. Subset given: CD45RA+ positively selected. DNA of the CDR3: TGCAGCGTTTTGGGGGGTCGCTACACTGAAGCTTTCTTT. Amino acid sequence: CSVLGGRYTEAFF.